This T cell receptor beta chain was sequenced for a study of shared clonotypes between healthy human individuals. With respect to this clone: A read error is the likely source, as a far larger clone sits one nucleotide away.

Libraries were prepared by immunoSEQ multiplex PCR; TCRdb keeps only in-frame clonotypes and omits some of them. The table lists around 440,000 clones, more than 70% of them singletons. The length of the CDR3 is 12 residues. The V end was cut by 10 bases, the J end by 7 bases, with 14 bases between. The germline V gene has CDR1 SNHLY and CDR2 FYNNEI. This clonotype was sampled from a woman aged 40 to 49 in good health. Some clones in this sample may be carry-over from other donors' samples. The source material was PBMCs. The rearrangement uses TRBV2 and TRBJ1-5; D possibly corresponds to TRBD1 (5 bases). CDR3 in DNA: TGTGCCACTCTTTCGGGGGAACAGCCCCAGCATTTT. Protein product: CATLSGEQPQHF.